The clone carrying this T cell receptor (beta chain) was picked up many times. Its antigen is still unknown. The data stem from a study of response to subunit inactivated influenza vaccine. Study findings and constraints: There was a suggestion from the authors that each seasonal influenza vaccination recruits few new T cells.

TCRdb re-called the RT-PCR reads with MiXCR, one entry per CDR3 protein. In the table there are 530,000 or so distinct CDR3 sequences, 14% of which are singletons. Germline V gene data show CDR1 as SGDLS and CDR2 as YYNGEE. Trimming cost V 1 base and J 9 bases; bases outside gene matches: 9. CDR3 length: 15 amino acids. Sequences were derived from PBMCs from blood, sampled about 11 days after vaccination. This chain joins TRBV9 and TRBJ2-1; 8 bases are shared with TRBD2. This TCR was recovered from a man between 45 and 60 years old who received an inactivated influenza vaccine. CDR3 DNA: TGTGCCAGCAGCGTAACCAGCGGGAGTGATGGTGAGCAGTTCTTC. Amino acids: CASSVTSGSDGEQFF.